These 2 T cell receptor beta chains share one sample of origin, sequenced in a study of siplizumab effects on memory and regulatory T cells. Clones were read by immunoSEQ multiplex PCR, and TCRdb kept only the in-frame ones, dropping some. The sample lists about 91,000 clones, more than 85% occurring once. The sequencing sample was made of CD8+ T cells sorted from blood. These receptors were obtained from a human donor in good health.

The chain is built from TRBV13 and TRBJ2-2; 9 bases map to TRBD2. There are 16 residues in the CDR3. Germline lookup yields CDR1 PRHDT and CDR2 FYEKMQ (reference sequence). J was trimmed by 4 bases and V by 2 bases; bases with no gene match: 5. CDR3 amino acids: CASSLFAGGRTGELFF. The DNA of the CDR3 is TGTGCCAGCAGCTTATTTGCGGGGGGGCGCACCGGGGAGCTGTTTTTT.

The J gene is TRBJ2-6, the V gene TRBV27, with D possibly being TRBD2 (6 bases). Germline CDR1 and CDR2: MNHEY and SMNVEV (reference sequence). The V end was cut by 7 bases, the J end by 4 bases, with 14 bases between. This CDR3 is 15 amino acids long. The CDR3 region is CASTGVAPGANVLTF. Written as DNA, the CDR3 is TGTGCCAGCACGGGGGTCGCTCCGGGGGCCAACGTCCTGACTTTC.